A selection of T cell receptor beta chains follows, all from one sample in a study of OX40 agonist ivuxolimab in advanced cancers. Profiling relied on immunoSEQ multiplex PCR, and the TCRdb table lists in-frame clones only, not all of them. The sample contains more than 35,000 clones, 86% of which appear only once. Material: CD4+ or CD8+ T cells sorted from blood, obtained in a trial of the OX40 agonist ivuxolimab. The receptors come from an adult with an advanced solid tumor such as melanoma, head and neck, liver or kidney cancer. The CDR3 runs from the conserved cysteine through the conserved F or W. Fields, in order: V gene, D gene, J gene, CDR3 length, clone size, CDR3 protein, CDR3 DNA. A D gene is named only where the DNA matches it firmly. Clone size is not always given. Where it is, it says once, few, many or a class for expanded clones.

V gene: TRBV7-8; D gene: NA; J gene: TRBJ1-5; CDR3 length: 17; clone size: few; CDR3 protein: CASSPLHGGRSNQPQHF; CDR3 DNA: TGTGCCAGCAGCCCCCTCCACGGTGGCAGGTCCAATCAGCCCCAGCATTTT
V gene: TRBV7-9; D gene: TRBD2; J gene: TRBJ2-7; CDR3 length: 15; clone size: NA; CDR3 protein: CASSGGAGASHEQYF; CDR3 DNA: TGTGCCAGCAGCGGTGGAGCGGGAGCGAGCCACGAGCAGTACTTC
V gene: TRBV27; D gene: TRBD1; J gene: TRBJ2-1; CDR3 length: 19; clone size: NA; CDR3 protein: CASSLFATYGTGVDNEQFF; CDR3 DNA: TGTGCCAGCAGTTTATTTGCCACCTATGGGACAGGGGTAGACAATGAGCAGTTCTTC
V gene: TRBV6-5; D gene: NA; J gene: TRBJ1-2; CDR3 length: 15; clone size: NA; CDR3 protein: CASSYLGGAVYGYTF; CDR3 DNA: TGTGCCAGCAGTTACTTGGGGGGCGCGGTCTATGGCTACACCTTC
V gene: TRBV15; D gene: NA; J gene: TRBJ1-1; CDR3 length: 14; clone size: large; CDR3 protein: CATSGARQRTEAFF; CDR3 DNA: TGTGCCACCAGCGGGGCGAGACAGCGCACTGAAGCTTTCTTT
V gene: TRBV7-9; D gene: NA; J gene: TRBJ1-5; CDR3 length: 17; clone size: NA; CDR3 protein: CASSPYSAGSRPQPQHF; CDR3 DNA: TGTGCCAGCAGCCCCTATTCTGCGGGGAGTCGTCCTCAGCCCCAGCATTTT
V gene: TRBV28; D gene: NA; J gene: TRBJ2-3; CDR3 length: 11; clone size: NA; CDR3 protein: CASSFTDTQYF; CDR3 DNA: TGTGCCAGCAGTTTCACAGATACGCAGTATTTT
V gene: TRBV6-5; D gene: NA; J gene: TRBJ1-3; CDR3 length: 15; clone size: NA; CDR3 protein: CASSHQGVSGNTIYF; CDR3 DNA: TGTGCCAGCAGTCACCAGGGAGTCTCTGGAAACACCATATATTTT
V gene: TRBV23-1; D gene: NA; J gene: TRBJ1-1; CDR3 length: 13; clone size: once; CDR3 protein: CASSLGADTEAFF; CDR3 DNA: TGCGCCAGCAGTCTGGGAGCGGACACTGAAGCTTTCTTT
V gene: TRBV29-1; D gene: TRBD2; J gene: TRBJ2-3; CDR3 length: 17; clone size: once; CDR3 protein: CSVPGTSGRFVTDTQYF; CDR3 DNA: TGCAGCGTCCCCGGGACTAGCGGGAGGTTTGTCACAGATACGCAGTATTTT
V gene: TRBV6-4; D gene: NA; J gene: TRBJ2-4; CDR3 length: 15; clone size: few; CDR3 protein: CASSATDRRVVIQYF; CDR3 DNA: TGTGCCAGCAGTGCCACCGACCGCAGGGTGGTCATTCAGTACTTC